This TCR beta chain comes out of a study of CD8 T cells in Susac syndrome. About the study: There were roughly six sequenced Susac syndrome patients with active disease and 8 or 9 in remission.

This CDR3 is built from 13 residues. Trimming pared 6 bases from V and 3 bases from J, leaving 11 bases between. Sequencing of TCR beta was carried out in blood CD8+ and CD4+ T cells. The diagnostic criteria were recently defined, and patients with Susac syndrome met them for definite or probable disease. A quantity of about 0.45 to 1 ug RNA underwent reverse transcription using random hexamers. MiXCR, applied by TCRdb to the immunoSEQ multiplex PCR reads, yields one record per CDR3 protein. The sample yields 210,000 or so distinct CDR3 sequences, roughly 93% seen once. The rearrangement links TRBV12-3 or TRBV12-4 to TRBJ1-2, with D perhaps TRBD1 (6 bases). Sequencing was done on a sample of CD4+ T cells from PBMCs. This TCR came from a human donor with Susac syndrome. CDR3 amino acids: CASSSWTDYGYTF. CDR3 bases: TGTGCCAGCAGCTCATGGACAGACTATGGCTACACCTTC.